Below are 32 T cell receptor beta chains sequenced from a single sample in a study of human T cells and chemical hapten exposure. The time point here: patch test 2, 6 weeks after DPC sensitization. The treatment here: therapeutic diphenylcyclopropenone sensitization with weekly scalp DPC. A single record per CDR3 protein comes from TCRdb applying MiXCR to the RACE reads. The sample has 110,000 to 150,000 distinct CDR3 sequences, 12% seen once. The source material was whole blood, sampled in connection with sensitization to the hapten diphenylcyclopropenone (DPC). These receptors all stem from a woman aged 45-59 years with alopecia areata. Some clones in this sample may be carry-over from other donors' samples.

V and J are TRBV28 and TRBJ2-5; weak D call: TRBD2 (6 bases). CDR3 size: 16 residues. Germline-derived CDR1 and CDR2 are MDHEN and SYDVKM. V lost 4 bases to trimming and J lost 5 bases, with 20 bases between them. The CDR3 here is CASSSPPRELGETQYF. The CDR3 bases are TGTGCCAGCAGTTCCCCCCCCCGGGAGTTGGGGGAGACCCAGTACTTC. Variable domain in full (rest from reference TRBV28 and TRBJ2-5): DVKVTQSSRYLVKRTGEKVFLECVQDMDHENMFWYRQDPGLGLRLIYFSYDVKMKEKGDIPEGYSVSREKKERFSLILESASTNQTSMYLCASSSPPRELGETQYFGPGTRLLVL.

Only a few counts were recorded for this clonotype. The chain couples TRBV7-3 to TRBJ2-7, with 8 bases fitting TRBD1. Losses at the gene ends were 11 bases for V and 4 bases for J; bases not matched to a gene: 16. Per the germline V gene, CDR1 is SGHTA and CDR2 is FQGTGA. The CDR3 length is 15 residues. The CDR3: CALQGVAKYRYEQYF. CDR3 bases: TGTGCCTTACAGGGGGTGGCCAAGTACAGGTACGAGCAGTACTTC.

For the CDR3, the DNA is TGTGCCAGCAAGTCATATTCGGGTTACGAGCAGTACTTC. Its translation is CASKSYSGYEQYF. The J gene is TRBJ2-7, the V gene TRBV2; D gene uncertain. The CDR3 is 13 amino acids. Germline CDR1 SNHLY, CDR2 FYNNEI. The ends were cut back, 7 bases at V and 4 bases at J, with 14 bases in the middle.

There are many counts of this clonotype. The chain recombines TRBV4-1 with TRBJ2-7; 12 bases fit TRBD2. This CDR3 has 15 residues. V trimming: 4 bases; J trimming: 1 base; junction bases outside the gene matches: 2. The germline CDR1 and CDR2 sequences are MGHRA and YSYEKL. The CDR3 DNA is TGCGCCAGCAGCCCCACTAGCGGGAGGTCCTACGAGCAGTACTTC. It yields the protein CASSPTSGRSYEQYF.

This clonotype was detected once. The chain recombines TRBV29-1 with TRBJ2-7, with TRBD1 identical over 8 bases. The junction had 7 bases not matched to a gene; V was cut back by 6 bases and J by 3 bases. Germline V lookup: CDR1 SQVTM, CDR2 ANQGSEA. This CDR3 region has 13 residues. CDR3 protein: CSVSGQGNYEQYF. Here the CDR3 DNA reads TGCAGCGTAAGCGGACAGGGAAACTACGAGCAGTACTTC.

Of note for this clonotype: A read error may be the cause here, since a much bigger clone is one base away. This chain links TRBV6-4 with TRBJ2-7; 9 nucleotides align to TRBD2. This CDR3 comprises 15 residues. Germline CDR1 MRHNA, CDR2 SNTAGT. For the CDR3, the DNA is TGTGCCAGAAGTGACTCCGGCGGGAGGGGCCGCGAGCAGTACTTC. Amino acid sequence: CARSDSGGRGREQYF.

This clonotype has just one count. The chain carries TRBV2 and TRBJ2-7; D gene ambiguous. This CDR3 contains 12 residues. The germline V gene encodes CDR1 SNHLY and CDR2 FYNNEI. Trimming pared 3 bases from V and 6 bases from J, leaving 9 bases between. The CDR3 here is CASSDYSGEQYF. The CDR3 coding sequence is TGTGCCAGCAGTGATTACTCGGGCGAGCAGTACTTC.

The CDR3 DNA sequence: TGTGCCAGCAGCTTCCTTCGGGTAGACCGAAGGACCGGGGAGCTGTTTTTT. As protein: CASSFLRVDRRTGELFF. The chain links TRBV7-2 to TRBJ2-2; D gene uncertain. CDR3 length: 17 residues. In germline, CDR1 is SGHTA, CDR2 FQGNSA. V gave up 3 bases and J gave up 5 bases, with 19 bases separating them.

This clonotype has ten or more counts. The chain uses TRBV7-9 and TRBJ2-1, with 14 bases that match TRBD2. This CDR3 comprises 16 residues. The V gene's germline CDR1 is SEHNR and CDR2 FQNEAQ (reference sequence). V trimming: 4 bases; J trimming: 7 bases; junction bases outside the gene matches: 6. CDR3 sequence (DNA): TGTGCCAGCAGCTATCCGGGACTAGCGGGAGCGAATGAGCAGTTCTTC. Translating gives CASSYPGLAGANEQFF.

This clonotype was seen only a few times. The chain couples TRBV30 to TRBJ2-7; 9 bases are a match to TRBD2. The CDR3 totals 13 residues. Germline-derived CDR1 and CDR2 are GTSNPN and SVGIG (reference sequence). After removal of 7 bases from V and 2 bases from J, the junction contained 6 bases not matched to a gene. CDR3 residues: CAFLAGNTYEQYF. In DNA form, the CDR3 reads TGTGCCTTTCTAGCGGGGAACACCTACGAGCAGTACTTC.

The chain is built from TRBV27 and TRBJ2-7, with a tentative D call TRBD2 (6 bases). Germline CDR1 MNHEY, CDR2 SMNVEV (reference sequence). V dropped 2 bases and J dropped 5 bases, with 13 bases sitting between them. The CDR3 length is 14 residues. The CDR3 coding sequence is TGTGCCAGCAGTTTAGGAGGGCTCGGGAACGAGCAGTACTTC. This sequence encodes CASSLGGLGNEQYF.

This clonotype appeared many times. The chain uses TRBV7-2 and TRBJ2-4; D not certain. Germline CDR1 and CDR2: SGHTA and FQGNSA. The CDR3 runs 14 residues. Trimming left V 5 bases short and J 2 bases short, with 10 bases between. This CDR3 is CASSPTVTKNIQYF. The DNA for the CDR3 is TGTGCCAGCAGCCCAACAGTCACCAAAAACATTCAGTACTTC. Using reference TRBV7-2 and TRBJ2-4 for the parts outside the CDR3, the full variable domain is GAGVSQSPSNKVTEKGKDVELRCDPISGHTALYWYRQSLGQGLEFLIYFQGNSAPDKSGLPSDRFSAERTGGSVSTLTIQRTQQEDSAVYLCASSPTVTKNIQYFGAGTRLSVL.

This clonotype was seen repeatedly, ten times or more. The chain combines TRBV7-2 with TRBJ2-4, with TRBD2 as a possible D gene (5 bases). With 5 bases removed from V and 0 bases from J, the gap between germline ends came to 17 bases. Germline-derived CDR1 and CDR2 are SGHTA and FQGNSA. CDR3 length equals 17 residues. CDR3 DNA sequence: TGTGCCAGCAGCCCCATCCGCAGCGGAATAGCCAAAAACATTCAGTACTTC. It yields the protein CASSPIRSGIAKNIQYF.

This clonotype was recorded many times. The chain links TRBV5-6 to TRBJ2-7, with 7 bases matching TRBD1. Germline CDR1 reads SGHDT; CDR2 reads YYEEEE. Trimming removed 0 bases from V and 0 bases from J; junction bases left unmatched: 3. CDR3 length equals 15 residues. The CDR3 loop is CASSLGDSYSYEQYF. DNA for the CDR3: TGTGCCAGCAGCTTGGGGGACAGTTACTCCTACGAGCAGTACTTC.

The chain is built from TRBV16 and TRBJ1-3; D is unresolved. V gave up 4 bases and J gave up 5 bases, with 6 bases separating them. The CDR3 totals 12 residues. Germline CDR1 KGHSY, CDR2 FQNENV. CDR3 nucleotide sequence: TGTGCCAGCAGCCGTGACAGAAACACCATATATTTT. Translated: CASSRDRNTIYF.

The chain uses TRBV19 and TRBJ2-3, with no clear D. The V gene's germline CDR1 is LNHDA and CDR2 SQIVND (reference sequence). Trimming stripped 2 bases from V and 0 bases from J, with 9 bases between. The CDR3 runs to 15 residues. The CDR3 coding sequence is TGTGCCAGTAGTATACTTGGCGTGAGCACAGATACGCAGTATTTT. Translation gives CASSILGVSTDTQYF.

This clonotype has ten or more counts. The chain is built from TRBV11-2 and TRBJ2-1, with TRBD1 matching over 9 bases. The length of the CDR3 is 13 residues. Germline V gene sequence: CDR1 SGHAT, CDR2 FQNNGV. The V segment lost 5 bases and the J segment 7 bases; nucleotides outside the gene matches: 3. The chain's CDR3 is CASSTQGANEQFF. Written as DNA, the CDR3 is TGTGCCAGCAGCACACAGGGGGCGAATGAGCAGTTCTTC.

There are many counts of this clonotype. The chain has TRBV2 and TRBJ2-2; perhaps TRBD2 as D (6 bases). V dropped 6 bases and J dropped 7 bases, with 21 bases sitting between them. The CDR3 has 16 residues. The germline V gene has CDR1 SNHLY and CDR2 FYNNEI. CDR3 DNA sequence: TGTGCCAGCAGCGGGGAGGCGGGATCCCCCAACGGGGAGCTGTTTTTT. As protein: CASSGEAGSPNGELFF.

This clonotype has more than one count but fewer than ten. This CDR3 is CSATSEIYNEQFF. The CDR3 DNA reads as TGCAGCGCAACTAGCGAAATTTACAATGAGCAGTTCTTC. V gene TRBV29-1 combines with J gene TRBJ2-1; TRBD2 aligns across 7 bases. This CDR3 is 13 amino acids long. Per the germline V gene, CDR1 is SQVTM and CDR2 is ANQGSEA. Trimming removed 7 bases from V and 4 bases from J; junction bases left unmatched: 7.

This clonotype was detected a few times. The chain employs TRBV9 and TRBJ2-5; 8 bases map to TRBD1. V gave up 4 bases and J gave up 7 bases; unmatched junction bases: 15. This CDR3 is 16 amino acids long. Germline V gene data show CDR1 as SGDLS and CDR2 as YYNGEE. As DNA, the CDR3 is TGTGCCAGCAGCCGAACCCCTGGACAGGGTGAAGGGACCCAGTACTTC. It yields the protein CASSRTPGQGEGTQYF.

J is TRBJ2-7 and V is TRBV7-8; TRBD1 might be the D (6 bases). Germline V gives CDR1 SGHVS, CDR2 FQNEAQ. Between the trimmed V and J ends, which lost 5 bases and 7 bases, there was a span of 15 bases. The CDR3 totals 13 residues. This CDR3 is CASSPRGCGEQYF. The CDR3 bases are TGTGCCAGCAGCCCCAGGGGTTGTGGAGAGCAGTACTTC. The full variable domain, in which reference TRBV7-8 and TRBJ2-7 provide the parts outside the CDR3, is GAGVSQSPRYKVAKRGQDVALRCDPISGHVSLFWYQQALGQGPEFLTYFQNEAQLDKSGLPSDRFFAERPEGSVSTLKIQRTQQEDSAVYLCASSPRGCGEQYFGPGTRLTVT.

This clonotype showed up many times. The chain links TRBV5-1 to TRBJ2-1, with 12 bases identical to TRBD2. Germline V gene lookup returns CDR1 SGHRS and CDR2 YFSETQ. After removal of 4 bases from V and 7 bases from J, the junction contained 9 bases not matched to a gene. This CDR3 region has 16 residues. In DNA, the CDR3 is TGCGCCAGCAGCACGTCTAGCGGGAGGGCCAAGAATGAGCAGTTCTTC. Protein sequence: CASSTSSGRAKNEQFF.

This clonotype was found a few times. CDR3: CASSLASGRRGDTQYF. Here the CDR3 DNA reads TGTGCCAGCAGCTTAGCTAGCGGGAGGCGGGGTGATACGCAGTATTTT. J is TRBJ2-3 and V is TRBV7-2; 10 positions agree with TRBD2. The CDR3 covers 16 residues. J gave up 6 bases and V 0 bases, and 6 bases lay outside the gene matches. The germline CDR1 and CDR2 sequences are SGHTA and FQGNSA.

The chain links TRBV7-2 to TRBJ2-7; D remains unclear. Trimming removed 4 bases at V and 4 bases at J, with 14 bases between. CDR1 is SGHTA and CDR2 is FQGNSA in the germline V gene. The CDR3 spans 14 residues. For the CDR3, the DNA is TGTGCCAGCAGCTACTCCCGGAGCACTTACGAGCAGTACTTC. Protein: CASSYSRSTYEQYF.

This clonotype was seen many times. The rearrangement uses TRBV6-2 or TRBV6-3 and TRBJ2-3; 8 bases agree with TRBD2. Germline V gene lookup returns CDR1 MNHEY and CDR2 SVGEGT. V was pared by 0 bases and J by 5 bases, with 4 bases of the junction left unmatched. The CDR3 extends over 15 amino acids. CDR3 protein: CASSYSLAGGDTQYF. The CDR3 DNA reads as TGTGCCAGCAGTTACTCCCTAGCGGGTGGAGATACGCAGTATTTT.

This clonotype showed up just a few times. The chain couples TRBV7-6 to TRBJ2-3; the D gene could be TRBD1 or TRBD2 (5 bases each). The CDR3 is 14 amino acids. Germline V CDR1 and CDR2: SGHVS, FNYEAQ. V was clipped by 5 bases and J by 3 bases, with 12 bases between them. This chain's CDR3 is CASSPRGGTDTQYF. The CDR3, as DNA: TGTGCCAGCAGCCCCCGTGGGGGAACAGATACGCAGTATTTT. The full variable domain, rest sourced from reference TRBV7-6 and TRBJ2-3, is GAGVSQSPRYKVTKRGQDVALRCDPISGHVSLYWYRQALGQGPEFLTYFNYEAQQDKSGLPNDRFSAERPEGSISTLTIQRTEQRDSAMYRCASSPRGGTDTQYFGPGTRLTVL.

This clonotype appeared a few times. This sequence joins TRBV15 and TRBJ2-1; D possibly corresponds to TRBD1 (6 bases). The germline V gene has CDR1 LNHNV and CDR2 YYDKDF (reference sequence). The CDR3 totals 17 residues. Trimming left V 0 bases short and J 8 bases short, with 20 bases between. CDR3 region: CATSREPQGRGRDEQFF. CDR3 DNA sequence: TGTGCCACCAGCAGAGAGCCCCAGGGCAGGGGAAGGGATGAGCAGTTCTTC.

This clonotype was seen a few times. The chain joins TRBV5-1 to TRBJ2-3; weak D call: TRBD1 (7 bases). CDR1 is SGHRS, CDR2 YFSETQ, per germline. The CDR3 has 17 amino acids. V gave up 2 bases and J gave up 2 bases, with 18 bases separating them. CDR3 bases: TGCGCCAGCAGCTTCACGTTCGGGGGACAGCTCACAGATACGCAGTATTTT. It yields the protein CASSFTFGGQLTDTQYF.

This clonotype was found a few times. The CDR3 DNA follows: TGCGCCAGCAGGGTAACCTCTGGGGCCAACGTCCTGACTTTC. Translated: CASRVTSGANVLTF. V is TRBV5-1 and J is TRBJ2-6; the D is unclear. The V and J ends lost 5 bases and 0 bases respectively, with 6 bases between them. Germline V lookup: CDR1 SGHRS, CDR2 YFSETQ. The CDR3 extends over 14 amino acids.

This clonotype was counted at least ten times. This CDR3 reads CATSDLRGGTGELFF. The CDR3 DNA reads TGTGCCACCAGTGATTTGCGAGGAGGGACCGGGGAGCTGTTTTTT. The rearrangement links TRBV24-1 to TRBJ2-2; a weak D match, TRBD2 (6 bases). CDR1 is KGHDR, CDR2 SFDVKD, per germline. The CDR3 loop spans 15 amino acids. Trimming shortened V by 0 bases and J by 5 bases, and 9 bases separated the two germline ends.

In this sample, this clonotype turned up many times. CDR3 amino acids: CATSGSGGPGETQYF. CDR3 bases: TGTGCCACCAGTGGGTCGGGAGGGCCAGGAGAGACCCAGTACTTC. This chain uses TRBV24-1 with TRBJ2-5; 8 positions match TRBD2. The CDR3 loop spans 15 amino acids. The V gene end was trimmed by 5 bases and the J gene end by 4 bases; junction bases not matched to a gene: 8. Germline CDR1 reads KGHDR; CDR2 reads SFDVKD.

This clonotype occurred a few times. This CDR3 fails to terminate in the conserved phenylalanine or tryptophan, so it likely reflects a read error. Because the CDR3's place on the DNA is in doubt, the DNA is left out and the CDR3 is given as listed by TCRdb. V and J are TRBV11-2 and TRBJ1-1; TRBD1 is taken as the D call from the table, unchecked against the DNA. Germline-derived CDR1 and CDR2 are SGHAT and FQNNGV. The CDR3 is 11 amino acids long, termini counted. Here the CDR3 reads CASSLGRGTHY.